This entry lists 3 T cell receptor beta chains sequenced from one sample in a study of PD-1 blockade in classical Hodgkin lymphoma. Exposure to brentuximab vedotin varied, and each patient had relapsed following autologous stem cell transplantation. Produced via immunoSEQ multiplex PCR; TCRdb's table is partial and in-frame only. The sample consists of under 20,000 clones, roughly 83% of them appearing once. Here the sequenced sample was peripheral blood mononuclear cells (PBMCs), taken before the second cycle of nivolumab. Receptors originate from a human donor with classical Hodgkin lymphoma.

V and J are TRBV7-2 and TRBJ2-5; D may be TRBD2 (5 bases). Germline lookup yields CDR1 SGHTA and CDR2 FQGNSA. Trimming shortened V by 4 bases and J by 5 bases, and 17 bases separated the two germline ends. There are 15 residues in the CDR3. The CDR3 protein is CASSWGVGSFETQYF. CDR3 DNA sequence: TGTGCCAGCAGCTGGGGAGTGGGTAGCTTTGAGACCCAGTACTTC.

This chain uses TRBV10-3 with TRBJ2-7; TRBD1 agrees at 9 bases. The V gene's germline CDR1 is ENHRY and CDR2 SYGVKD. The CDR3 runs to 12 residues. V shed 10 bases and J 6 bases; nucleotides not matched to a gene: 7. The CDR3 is CATRQGVSEQYF. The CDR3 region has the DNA TGTGCCACTCGACAGGGGGTTAGCGAGCAGTACTTC.

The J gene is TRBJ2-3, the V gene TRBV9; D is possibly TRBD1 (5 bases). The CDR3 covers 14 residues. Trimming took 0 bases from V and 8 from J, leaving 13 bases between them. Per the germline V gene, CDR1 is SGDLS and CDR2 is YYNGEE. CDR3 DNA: TGTGCCAGCAGCGTAGATAACACCCAGGGTACGCAGTATTTT. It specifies CASSVDNTQGTQYF.